This TCR beta chain was identified in a study of blood T cell repertoires in COVID-19. Study as a whole: From the United States, Italy and Spain came samples of acute and convalescent COVID-19.

Original processing methods: It was from reference gene primer amplification that nucleated cell counts were estimated. Some clones are missing from TCRdb's copy, which holds only in-frame ones; the method was immunoSEQ multiplex PCR. That table is the source of V, J and clone size, and D and trimming were worked out from the DNA. The sample contains approximately 34,000 clones, 90% to 95% of which appear only once. From germline, CDR1 is GTSNPN and CDR2 SVGIG (reference sequence). The J segment lost 16 bases and the V segment lost 4 bases, leaving 20 bases of the junction unmatched. This CDR3 is 16 amino acids long.

Sequenced input: peripheral blood. The sequence was obtained from a man aged 60 to 69 with acute or convalescent COVID-19. The chain recombines TRBV30 with TRBJ2-4; 12 bases are a match to TRBD2. CDR3 DNA sequence: TGTGCCTGGACCCTCGCCGGGACTAGCGGGCGTCCGACCGCCTACTTC. Encoded protein: CAWTLAGTSGRPTAYF. Full variable domain (rest looked up from reference TRBV30 and TRBJ2-4): SQTIHQWPATLVQPVGSPLSLECTVEGTSNPNLYWYRQAAGRGLQLLFYSVGIGQISSEVPQNLSASRPQDRQFILSSKKLLLSDSGFYLCAWTLAGTSGRPTAYFGAGTRLSVL.